This T cell receptor (beta chain) was sequenced in a study of control samples from healthy donors and cancer patients. This clone was counted a few times. The CDR3 contains 15 residues. V lost 4 bases and J lost 8, with 21 bases in between. Per the germline V gene, CDR1 is SGHRS and CDR2 is YFSETQ. Clones were sequenced by immunoSEQ multiplex PCR, and TCRdb holds only the in-frame ones, with some missing. The data show approximately 100,000 clones, 85% to 90% seen once. J is TRBJ1-2 and V is TRBV5-1; D ambiguous. The sample was blood. This receptor was obtained from a man aged 30 to 45 in good health. The chain's CDR3 is CASSRGEGSAYGYTF. The CDR3 DNA follows: TGCGCCAGCAGCCGGGGAGAAGGGTCGGCCTACGGCTACACCTTC.